This T cell receptor (beta chain) was obtained from a study of shared clonotypes between healthy human individuals. Across the study: Three CD4 naive, three CD4 memory, two CD8 naive and one CD8 memory plate were used per donor. Study-wide results and caveats: It was only blood that was sampled, and tissue repertoires likely differ.

Deep was the level at which the assay was run. Every subset had its genomic DNA shared out evenly among several immunoSEQ plates. The assay was immunoSEQ multiplex PCR, and TCRdb's table has in-frame clones only and misses some. The sample has over 800,000 clones, approximately 92% seen once. CD45RO-negative, CCR7-selected cells formed the naive CD8 fraction, which excluded terminally differentiated effector memory CD45RA+ cells. Comment on this clone: Its target is unknown.

With 6 bases clipped from V and 0 bases from J, the junction kept 9 bases outside the gene matches. The CDR3 has 19 amino acids. The V gene's germline CDR1 is ENHRY and CDR2 SYGVKD. The J gene is TRBJ2-2, the V gene TRBV10-3; 14 bases fit TRBD2. The origin of this receptor is a man aged 25-45 years in good health. Material: naive CD8+ T cells sorted from blood. CDR3 nucleotides: TGTGCCATCAGGCTGACTAGCGGGAGGGCCGGGGCGAACACCGGGGAGCTGTTTTTT. It is translated as CAIRLTSGRAGANTGELFF.